Only a few counts were recorded for the clone carrying this T cell receptor (beta chain). The data were obtained in a study of T-cell memory formation after mild COVID-19. At the level of the study: Largely donor-specific TCR clusters were found.

This CDR3 is built from 14 residues. Germline-derived CDR1 and CDR2 are SGHRS and YFSETQ. V was clipped by 5 bases and J by 5 bases; unmatched bases: 7. TCRdb ran MiXCR on the 5' RACE reads and lists one entry per CDR3 protein. The sample contains about 350,000 distinct CDR3 sequences, around 28% of which appear only once. This TCR derives from an adult woman who had mild COVID-19 (a few samples of this study predate the infection). Cell type and time point are not known. The rearrangement links TRBV5-1 to TRBJ2-5; 9 nucleotides align to TRBD2. Sequences were obtained from PBMCs or a T cell subset sorted from them (not recorded which). DNA of the CDR3: TGCGCCAGCAGTGTAGCGGGAGTCACGGAGACCCAGTACTTC. Translated: CASSVAGVTETQYF.